This T cell receptor (beta chain) was identified in a study of blood T cell repertoires in COVID-19. Study-level information: The study drew acute and convalescent COVID-19 samples from the United States, Italy and Spain. The analysed material was cDNA or gDNA that came from T cells, B-cell-depleted T cells, or PBMCs.

This clone was seen only a few times. Authors' processing steps: The authors estimated nucleated cell counts from reference gene primer amplification. TCRdb's table, derived via immunoSEQ multiplex PCR, lists solely in-frame clones and lacks some. That table supplies the V and J calls and clone size; D and trimming were determined from the DNA. The data hold a few hundred thousand clones, with more than 75% observed a single time. The CDR3 loop spans 16 amino acids. Germline loops: CDR1 KGHSH, CDR2 LQKENI. Trimming cost V 3 bases and J 4 bases; bases outside gene matches: 11. This sequence joins TRBV18 and TRBJ2-7; 8 nucleotides align to TRBD2. Sequenced material: peripheral blood. The sequence was obtained from a woman in her 70s with active or convalescent COVID-19. The DNA of the CDR3 is TGTGCCAGCTCACCCCCCTACGGGGGGGCTTTGTACGAGCAGTACTTC. This gives the protein CASSPPYGGALYEQYF.